Listed here are 29 T cell receptor beta chains from one sample, sequenced in a study of T cell clones after liver transplantation. Data came from immunoSEQ multiplex PCR; TCRdb stores just in-frame clones and leaves some out. The sample contains more than 100,000 clones, 80% to 90% of which appear only once. Here the sequenced sample was CD4+ T cells from blood, taken approximately 45 months after liver transplant. The source is a human patient who received a liver transplant. The graft donor may have contributed some T cells.

This clone appeared a single time. V and J are TRBV6-1 and TRBJ2-7; D gene uncertain. Germline-derived CDR1 and CDR2 are MNHNS and SASEGT. This CDR3 has 14 residues. Trimming took off 5 bases at V and 0 bases at J, with 11 bases between the two ends. The CDR3 loop is CASSLESGSYEQYF. The CDR3 bases are TGTGCCAGCAGTTTGGAATCTGGCTCCTACGAGCAGTACTTC.

This chain connects TRBV18 to TRBJ2-1, with 8 bases matching TRBD2. Per the germline V gene, CDR1 is KGHSH and CDR2 is LQKENI. The junction had 14 bases not matched to a gene; V was cut back by 6 bases and J by 10 bases. The CDR3 is 15 amino acids. The CDR3 DNA follows: TGTGCCAGCTCCCGCGATCGCGGGGGGAAAGGGGAGCAGTTCTTC. Amino acids: CASSRDRGGKGEQFF.

The CDR3 here is CASSLIQQGLSSTDTQYF. DNA of the CDR3: TGTGCCAGCTCACTTATACAACAGGGGCTATCTAGCACAGATACGCAGTATTTT. This rearrangement joins TRBV18 to TRBJ2-3, with TRBD1 matching over 7 bases. The CDR3 totals 18 residues. Germline CDR1 reads KGHSH; CDR2 reads LQKENI. V was clipped by 4 bases and J by 0 bases; unmatched bases: 13.

This clone was recorded once. The chain is built from TRBV5-1 and TRBJ1-4; 7 positions agree with TRBD1. Germline CDR1 is SGHRS and CDR2 is YFSETQ. Trimming removed 4 bases from V and 2 bases from J; junction bases left unmatched: 8. The CDR3 extends over 16 amino acids. CDR3 sequence: CASSQGGTPTNEKLFF. The CDR3 DNA is TGCGCCAGCAGCCAGGGGGGTACGCCGACTAATGAAAAACTGTTTTTT. Combining the CDR3 with reference TRBV5-1 and TRBJ1-4 gives the whole variable domain KAGVTQTPRYLIKTRGQQVTLSCSPISGHRSVSWYQQTPGQGLQFLFEYFSETQRNKGNFPGRFSGRQFSNSRSEMNVSTLELGDSALYLCASSQGGTPTNEKLFFGSGTQLSVL.

The rearrangement links TRBV28 to TRBJ2-3, with a tentative D call TRBD1 (5 bases). Trimming removed 5 bases from V and 5 bases from J, with 14 bases in between. Germline-derived CDR1 and CDR2 are MDHEN and SYDVKM. The CDR3 loop spans 14 amino acids. The CDR3 DNA reads as TGTGCCAGCAGTCCAGACAGAATCGGAGATACGCAGTATTTT. Translated: CASSPDRIGDTQYF.

The V gene is TRBV5-1, the J gene TRBJ2-5; D is unresolved. This CDR3 region has 14 residues. Germline V gene data show CDR1 as SGHRS and CDR2 as YFSETQ. The V end was cut by 0 bases, the J end by 2 bases, with 8 bases between. CDR3 protein: CASSLARQQETQYF. Written as DNA, the CDR3 is TGCGCCAGCAGCTTGGCCCGTCAGCAAGAGACCCAGTACTTC.

J is TRBJ1-2 and V is TRBV4-1; 10 bases are shared with TRBD1. CDR1 is MGHRA and CDR2 is YSYEKL in the germline V gene. The V segment lost 0 bases and the J segment 3 bases; nucleotides outside the gene matches: 16. CDR3 length: 20 amino acids. CDR3 residues: CASSQDRSGTGAFGDYGYTF. CDR3 nucleotides: TGCGCCAGCAGCCAAGATCGGAGCGGGACAGGGGCCTTCGGTGACTATGGCTACACCTTC.

The chain recombines TRBV10-3 with TRBJ2-4, with D unclear. Trimming cost V 3 bases and J 2 bases, with 2 bases left between them. This CDR3 comprises 12 residues. The germline gives CDR1 ENHRY, CDR2 SYGVKD. CDR3 in DNA: TGTGCCATCAGTGACCCCAAAAACATTCAGTACTTC. Its protein product is CAISDPKNIQYF.

Only a few counts were recorded for this clone. The chain links TRBV5-1 to TRBJ1-1; TRBD1 matches at 8 bases. Germline loops: CDR1 SGHRS, CDR2 YFSETQ. V was pared by 0 bases and J by 5 bases, with 9 bases of the junction left unmatched. This CDR3 is built from 16 residues. DNA for the CDR3: TGCGCCAGCAGCTTGGGGACAGGGATGGCGAAAACTGAAGCTTTCTTT. It encodes CASSLGTGMAKTEAFF. The variable domain in full, completed from reference TRBV5-1 and TRBJ1-1, reads KAGVTQTPRYLIKTRGQQVTLSCSPISGHRSVSWYQQTPGQGLQFLFEYFSETQRNKGNFPGRFSGRQFSNSRSEMNVSTLELGDSALYLCASSLGTGMAKTEAFFGQGTRLTVV.

This clone was observed a handful of times. The rearrangement joins TRBV6-1 to TRBJ2-7; 11 bases agree with TRBD2. Looked up from germline, CDR1 is MNHNS and CDR2 is SASEGT. Unmatched junction bases numbered 6, after V lost 4 bases and J lost 4 bases. The CDR3 has 15 residues. The CDR3: CASSGVRLAGYEQYF. CDR3 DNA: TGTGCCAGCAGTGGGGTGCGACTAGCGGGGTACGAGCAGTACTTC.

The chain combines TRBV30 with TRBJ2-7; 11 bases map to TRBD1. J lost 2 bases, V lost 3 bases, and 9 bases had no gene match. Germline CDR1 and CDR2: GTSNPN and SVGIG (reference sequence). The CDR3 has 16 residues. The CDR3, as DNA: TGTGCCTGGAGACCAACAGGGACAGGGGGGCCCTACGAGCAGTACTTC. Its translation is CAWRPTGTGGPYEQYF. Complete variable domain (other parts from reference TRBV30 and TRBJ2-7): SQTIHQWPATLVQPVGSPLSLECTVEGTSNPNLYWYRQAAGRGLQLLFYSVGIGQISSEVPQNLSASRPQDRQFILSSKKLLLSDSGFYLCAWRPTGTGGPYEQYFGPGTRLTVT.

This clone was detected many times. The chain couples TRBV5-1 to TRBJ2-7, with 12 bases aligning to TRBD2. The germline CDR1 and CDR2 sequences are SGHRS and YFSETQ. V lost 5 bases and J lost 2; bases outside the gene matches: 5. The CDR3 totals 15 residues. CDR3 in amino acids: CASRRLAGDTYEQYF. The CDR3 nucleotides are TGCGCCAGCAGGCGACTAGCGGGGGACACCTACGAGCAGTACTTC. The variable domain in full, with the rest retrieved from reference TRBV5-1 and TRBJ2-7, is KAGVTQTPRYLIKTRGQQVTLSCSPISGHRSVSWYQQTPGQGLQFLFEYFSETQRNKGNFPGRFSGRQFSNSRSEMNVSTLELGDSALYLCASRRLAGDTYEQYFGPGTRLTVT.

This chain connects TRBV5-4 to TRBJ1-4; 7 nucleotides line up with TRBD1. This CDR3 region has 14 residues. J lost 8 bases, V lost 3 bases, and 7 bases had no gene match. Germline V gene sequence: CDR1 SGHNT, CDR2 YYREEE (reference sequence). CDR3 DNA sequence: TGTGCCAGCAGCTCCGGACAGGTTCAAGAAAAACTGTTTTTT. Amino acid sequence: CASSSGQVQEKLFF.

The chain is built from TRBV19 and TRBJ2-5; the match to TRBD1 covers 7 bases. The CDR3 is made up of 15 amino acids. V shed 5 bases, J shed 4 bases, and the junction held 10 bases outside the gene matches. Germline CDR1 LNHDA, CDR2 SQIVND (reference sequence). The CDR3 DNA reads as TGTGCCAGTAGTGAAACACCGACAGGGAGAGAGACCCAGTACTTC. Translated, it gives CASSETPTGRETQYF.

In this sample, this clone turned up once. This chain joins TRBV5-4 and TRBJ2-7; D ambiguous. This CDR3 comprises 15 residues. Trimming stripped 1 base from V and 2 bases from J, with 13 bases between. Germline V CDR1 and CDR2: SGHNT, YYREEE (reference sequence). The CDR3 region has the DNA TGTGCCAGCAGCTTGAAGTCTACGCAGACCTACGAGCAGTACTTC. It specifies CASSLKSTQTYEQYF.

The rearrangement uses TRBV5-1 and TRBJ1-4; 7 bases are a match to TRBD1. After removal of 5 bases from V and 7 bases from J, the junction contained 5 bases not matched to a gene. This CDR3 is 13 amino acids long. The germline V gene has CDR1 SGHRS and CDR2 YFSETQ. CDR3 DNA: TGCGCCAGCAGAGGGGGCGGAACTGAAAAACTGTTTTTT. It codes for CASRGGGTEKLFF.

The chain combines TRBV7-3 with TRBJ2-6, with D perhaps matching TRBD1 or TRBD2 (6 bases each). CDR3 length equals 19 residues. Trimming stripped 4 bases from V and 0 bases from J, with 19 bases between. Germline loops: CDR1 SGHTA, CDR2 FQGTGA. As DNA, the CDR3 is TGTGCCAGCAGCTGGACCCGGTCAGGGGACTTCTCTGGGGCCAACGTCCTGACTTTC. It yields the protein CASSWTRSGDFSGANVLTF.

The rearrangement links TRBV28 to TRBJ1-4, with 9 bases lining up with TRBD1. The germline V gene has CDR1 MDHEN and CDR2 SYDVKM. After removal of 3 bases from V and 8 bases from J, the junction contained 7 bases not matched to a gene. This CDR3 has 15 amino acids. The DNA for the CDR3 is TGTGCCAGCAGTTTTGGAGGGACAGGGAAGGAAAAACTGTTTTTT. It is translated as CASSFGGTGKEKLFF.

This chain connects TRBV2 to TRBJ2-2; TRBD1 might be the D (6 bases). CDR3 length: 14 residues. Looked up from germline, CDR1 is SNHLY and CDR2 is FYNNEI. Trimming took off 8 bases at V and 3 bases at J, with 13 bases between the two ends. This chain's CDR3 is CASGRDTYTGELFF. The DNA of the CDR3 is TGTGCCAGCGGACGGGACACTTACACCGGGGAGCTGTTTTTT.

V usage is TRBV5-1 and J usage is TRBJ2-3, with TRBD2 identical over 7 bases. The CDR3 length is 16 residues. The trim removed 0 bases at V and 2 bases at J, leaving 6 bases unmatched. From germline, CDR1 is SGHRS and CDR2 YFSETQ. CDR3 sequence reads: CASSLVPSGDTDTQYF. CDR3 coding DNA: TGCGCCAGCAGCTTGGTTCCCAGCGGGGACACAGATACGCAGTATTTT.

The chain employs TRBV4-3 and TRBJ2-3; 9 nucleotides line up with TRBD2. The CDR3 totals 18 residues. Germline V lookup: CDR1 LGHNA, CDR2 YSLEER. J gave up 1 base and V 4 bases, and 12 bases lay outside the gene matches. CDR3 in DNA: TGCGCCAGCAGCCGGCTAGCGGGGTCAGCTATTGGCACAGATACGCAGTATTTT. Translating it yields CASSRLAGSAIGTDTQYF.

This clone has just one count. The chain combines TRBV11-2 with TRBJ1-3; perhaps TRBD1 as D (6 bases). CDR1 is SGHAT, CDR2 FQNNGV, per germline. V was cut by 4 bases and J by 4 bases, with 17 bases left in between. The CDR3 is 16 amino acids. CDR3: CASSSSAGAGGNTIYF. The CDR3 DNA sequence: TGTGCCAGCAGCTCATCGGCGGGGGCAGGGGGAAACACCATATATTTT. Full variable domain (rest looked up from reference TRBV11-2 and TRBJ1-3): EAGVAQSPRYKIIEKRQSVAFWCNPISGHATLYWYQQILGQGPKLLIQFQNNGVVDDSQLPKDRFSAERLKGVDSTLKIQPAKLEDSAVYLCASSSSAGAGGNTIYFGEGSWLTVV.

The chain has TRBV5-1 and TRBJ1-1; D unclear. The germline gives CDR1 SGHRS, CDR2 YFSETQ. CDR3 length: 15 amino acids. V lost 2 bases, J lost 5 bases, and 16 bases lay in between. CDR3 sequence: CASSFALKGSTEAFF. The CDR3 bases are TGCGCCAGCAGCTTTGCATTAAAGGGCTCGACTGAAGCTTTCTTT.

The chain couples TRBV27 to TRBJ1-2; 7 nucleotides match TRBD1. The CDR3 length is 14 residues. With 4 bases clipped from V and 4 bases from J, the junction kept 6 bases outside the gene matches. The V gene's germline CDR1 is MNHEY and CDR2 SMNVEV (reference sequence). This CDR3 reads CASSSGQISYGYTF. The CDR3 DNA reads TGTGCCAGCAGTTCGGGACAGATCTCCTATGGCTACACCTTC.

The V and J genes are TRBV15 and TRBJ1-5; D remains unclear. The CDR3 extends over 13 amino acids. Germline V gene lookup returns CDR1 LNHNV and CDR2 YYDKDF (reference sequence). Trimming removed 1 base from V and 4 bases from J, with 5 bases in between. CDR3 amino acids: CATSRGGNQPQHF. CDR3 coding DNA: TGTGCCACCAGCAGAGGCGGAAATCAGCCCCAGCATTTT.

The V gene is TRBV4-2, the J gene TRBJ1-2; TRBD1 agrees at 10 bases. The V gene's germline CDR1 is LGHNA and CDR2 YNFKEQ. V shed 0 bases, J shed 6 bases, and the junction held 10 bases outside the gene matches. This CDR3 has 17 residues. The CDR3 coding sequence is TGTGCCAGCAGCCAAGATCGGAGACAGGGGGCGTCTCATGGCTACACCTTC. Protein: CASSQDRRQGASHGYTF.

The V call is TRBV10-3, the J call TRBJ2-7, with no clear D. V was trimmed by 10 bases and J by 3 bases, leaving 13 bases between them. CDR3 length: 12 amino acids. The germline V gene encodes CDR1 ENHRY and CDR2 SYGVKD. CDR3 loop: CATYGSIYEQYF. The CDR3 DNA sequence: TGTGCCACCTACGGGTCTATCTACGAGCAGTACTTC.

The chain uses TRBV6-6 and TRBJ2-3; 8 bases are a match to TRBD2. Germline values: CDR1 MNHNY, CDR2 SVGAGI (reference sequence). The length of the CDR3 is 15 residues. J lost 3 bases, V lost 0 bases, and 2 bases had no gene match. CDR3 nucleotide sequence: TGTGCCAGCAGTTACTCGGCGGGGGGTACAGATACGCAGTATTTT. Translated, it gives CASSYSAGGTDTQYF.

The CDR3 DNA is TGTGCCAGCAGCTTGGGCGGTACGGGCAGGGCGGCCTACGAGCAGTACTTC. Protein: CASSLGGTGRAAYEQYF. This chain links TRBV5-6 with TRBJ2-7; weak D call: TRBD1 (5 bases). Trimming stripped 0 bases from V and 2 bases from J, with 18 bases between. The CDR3 totals 17 residues. The germline V gene has CDR1 SGHDT and CDR2 YYEEEE.